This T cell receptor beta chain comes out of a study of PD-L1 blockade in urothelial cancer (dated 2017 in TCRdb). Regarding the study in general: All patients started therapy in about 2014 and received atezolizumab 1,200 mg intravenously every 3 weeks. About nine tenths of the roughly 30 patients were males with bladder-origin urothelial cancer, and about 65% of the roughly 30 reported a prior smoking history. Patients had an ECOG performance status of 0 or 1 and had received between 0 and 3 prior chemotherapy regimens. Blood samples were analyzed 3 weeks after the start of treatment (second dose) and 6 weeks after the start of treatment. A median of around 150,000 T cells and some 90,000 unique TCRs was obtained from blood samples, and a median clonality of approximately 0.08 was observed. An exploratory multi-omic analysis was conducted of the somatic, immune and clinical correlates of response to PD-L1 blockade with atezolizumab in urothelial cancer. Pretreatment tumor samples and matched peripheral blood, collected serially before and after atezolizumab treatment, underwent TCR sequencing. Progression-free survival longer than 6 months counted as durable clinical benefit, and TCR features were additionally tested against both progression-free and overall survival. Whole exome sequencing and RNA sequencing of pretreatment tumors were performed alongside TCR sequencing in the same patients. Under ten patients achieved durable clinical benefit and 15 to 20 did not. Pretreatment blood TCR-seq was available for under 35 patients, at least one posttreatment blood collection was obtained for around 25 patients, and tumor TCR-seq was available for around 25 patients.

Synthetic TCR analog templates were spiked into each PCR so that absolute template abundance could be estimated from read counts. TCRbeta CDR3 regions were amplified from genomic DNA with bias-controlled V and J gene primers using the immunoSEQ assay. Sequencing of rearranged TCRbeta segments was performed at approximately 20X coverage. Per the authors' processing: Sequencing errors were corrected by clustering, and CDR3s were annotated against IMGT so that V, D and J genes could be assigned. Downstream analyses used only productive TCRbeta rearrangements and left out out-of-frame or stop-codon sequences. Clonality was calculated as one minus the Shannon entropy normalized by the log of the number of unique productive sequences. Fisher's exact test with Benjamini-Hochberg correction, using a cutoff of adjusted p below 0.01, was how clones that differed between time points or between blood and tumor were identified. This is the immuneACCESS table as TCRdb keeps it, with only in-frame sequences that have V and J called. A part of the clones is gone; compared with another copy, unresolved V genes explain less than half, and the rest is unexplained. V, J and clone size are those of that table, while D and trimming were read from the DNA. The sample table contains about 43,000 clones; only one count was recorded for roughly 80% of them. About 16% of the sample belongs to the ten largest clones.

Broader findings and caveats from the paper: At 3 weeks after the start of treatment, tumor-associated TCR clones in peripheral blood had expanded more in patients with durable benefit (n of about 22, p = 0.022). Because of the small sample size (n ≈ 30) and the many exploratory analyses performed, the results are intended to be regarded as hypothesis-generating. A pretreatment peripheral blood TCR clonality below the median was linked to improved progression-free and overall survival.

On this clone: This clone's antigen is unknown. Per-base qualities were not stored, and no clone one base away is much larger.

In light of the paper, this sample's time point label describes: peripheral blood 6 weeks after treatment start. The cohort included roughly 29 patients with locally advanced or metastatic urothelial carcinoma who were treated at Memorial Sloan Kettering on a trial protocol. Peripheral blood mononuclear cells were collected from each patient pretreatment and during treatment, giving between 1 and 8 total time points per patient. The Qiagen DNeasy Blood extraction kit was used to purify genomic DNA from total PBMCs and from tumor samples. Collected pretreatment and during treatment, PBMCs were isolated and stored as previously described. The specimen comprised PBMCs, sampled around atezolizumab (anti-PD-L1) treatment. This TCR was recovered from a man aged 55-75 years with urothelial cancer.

The DNA reads as follows: TGTGCCAGCAGTTACTCGAGTCCAGGGAGGTCGGCTGAAGCTTTCTTT. The encoded protein is CASSYSSPGRSAEAFF. The chain was built from TRBV6-5 and TRBJ1-1, with TRBD1 tentatively as D gene (5 bases match). V was cut back by 0 bases and J by 6 bases, leaving a gap of 17 bases between them. The CDR3, cysteine through phenylalanine, is 16 amino acids long. Only CDR3 DNA remains: 48 bases, in frame from the first base. The germline V gene supplies CDR1 MNHEY and CDR2 SVGAGI.